The sequence of this T cell receptor (beta chain) was determined in a study of CD8 T cells in ankylosing spondylitis. Findings of the study overall: In reactive arthritis synovial fluid and blood, some motif variants had been reported before. Among TCR beta sequences, a motif of under 10 highly homologous variants appeared characteristic of ankylosing spondylitis blood. Disease-linked clones reportedly concentrated significantly in matched ankylosing spondylitis synovial fluid.

This clonotype was detected a few times. No antigen is known for it. The CDR3 is 17 residues long. V trimming: 5 bases; J trimming: 2 bases; junction bases outside the gene matches: 12. Germline CDR1 is SGHAT and CDR2 is FQDESV (reference sequence). Quantitative barcoded 5'-RACE was used to prepare TCR beta libraries. Using its own MiXCR run on the 5' RACE reads, TCRdb lists one record per CDR3 protein. Of about 840,000 distinct CDR3 sequences in the sample, 12% were seen once. The origin of this receptor is a male donor with ankylosing spondylitis. The chain employs TRBV11-1 and TRBJ2-7, with 10 nucleotides matching TRBD1. The sample consisted of blood, either unsorted or a sorted T cell fraction (not recorded which). CDR3 region: CASSRAAFGQGAYEQYF. CDR3 nucleotides: TGTGCCAGCAGCAGAGCTGCGTTCGGACAGGGGGCCTACGAGCAGTACTTC. Full variable domain (remainder filled in from reference TRBV11-1 and TRBJ2-7): EAEVAQSPRYKITEKSQAVAFWCDPISGHATLYWYRQILGQGPELLVQFQDESVVDDSQLPKDRFSAERLKGVDSTLKIQPAELGDSAMYLCASSRAAFGQGAYEQYFGPGTRLTVT.